The TCR beta chain under discussion was sequenced for a study of T-cell reconstitution after alpha-beta-depleted transplantation in children. Unique molecular identifiers were used to barcode this TCRbeta library. Via MiXCR, TCRdb re-called the PCR reads, giving one row per CDR3 protein. The table records about 830,000 distinct CDR3 sequences, roughly 15% of them present only once. CDR1 is ENHRY and CDR2 is SYGVKD in the germline V gene. The CDR3 spans 14 residues. The germline V and J ends were trimmed by 0 bases and 2 bases, with 7 bases remaining between them. Study-level results: Alpha-beta T cells about two months after transplant reportedly derived from several hundred expanded graft clones. A year post-transplant, T-cell counts and diversity derived mostly from newly produced T cells.

On this clonotype: Its specificity is not known.

V gene TRBV10-3 combines with J gene TRBJ2-5; no clear D gene. Sample: PBMCs, mostly from graft donor cells, taken 360 days after TCRalphabeta/CD19-depleted stem cell transplant. The TCR originated in a male patient younger than 18 who had a stem cell transplant for acute lymphoblastic leukemia, so the T cells may come from the graft donor. The CDR3 reads CAISESSTQETQYF. CDR3 in DNA: TGTGCCATCAGTGAGTCAAGCACTCAAGAGACCCAGTACTTC.